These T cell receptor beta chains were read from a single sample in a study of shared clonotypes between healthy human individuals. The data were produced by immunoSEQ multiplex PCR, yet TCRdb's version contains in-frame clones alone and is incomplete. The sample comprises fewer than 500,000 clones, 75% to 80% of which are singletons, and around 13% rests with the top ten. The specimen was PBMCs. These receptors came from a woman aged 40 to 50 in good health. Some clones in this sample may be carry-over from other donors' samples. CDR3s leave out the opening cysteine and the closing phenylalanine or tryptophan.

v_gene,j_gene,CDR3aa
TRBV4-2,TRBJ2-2,ASLGLARDTGELF
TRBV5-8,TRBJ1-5,ASSLAGGNQPQH
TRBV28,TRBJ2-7,ASSALESEQY
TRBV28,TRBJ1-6,ASSLRAEGPPLH
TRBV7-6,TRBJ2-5,ASSPGYIRETQY
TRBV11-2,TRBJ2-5,ASSLRQRQETQY
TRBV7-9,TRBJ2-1,ASSQTGVNEQF
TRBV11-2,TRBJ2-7,ASSLAGGSSYEQY
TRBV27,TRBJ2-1,ASSFYDRPYNEQF
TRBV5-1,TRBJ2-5,ASSPSTGLAGQETQY
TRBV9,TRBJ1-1,ASSVGGVWSPEAF
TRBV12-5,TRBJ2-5,ASGLADRETQY
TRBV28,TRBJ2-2,ASSAGTGRFWELF
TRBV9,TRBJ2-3,ASSVDVGLARADTQY
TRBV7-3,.,ASSPRWGFYEQY
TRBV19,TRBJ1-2,ASMVAGHYGYT
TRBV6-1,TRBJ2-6,ASSGGDSGANVLT
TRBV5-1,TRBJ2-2,ASSNRAPPVDTGELF
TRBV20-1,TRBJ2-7,SATGSYEQY
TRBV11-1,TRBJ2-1,ASSLGLGGGRANEQF
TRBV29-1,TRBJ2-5,SVERGAEQY
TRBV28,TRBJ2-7,ASGYYEQY
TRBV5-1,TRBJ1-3,ASSLDYGQGRSGNTIY
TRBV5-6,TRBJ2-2,ASSVGHREMKNTGELF
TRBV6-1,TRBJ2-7,ASSEGGTGSYEQY
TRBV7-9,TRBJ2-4,ASSTWTSGPNIQY
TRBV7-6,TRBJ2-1,ASSALAGGGYNEQF
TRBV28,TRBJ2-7,ASSPSGHAGYEQY
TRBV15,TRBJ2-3,ATSRRLNTDTQY
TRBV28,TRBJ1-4,ASRTGVEKLF
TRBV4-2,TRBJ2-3,ASSQGGASGTLTDTQY
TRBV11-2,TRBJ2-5,ASSFPAGGRETQY
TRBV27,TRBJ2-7,ASSPWEANKYYEQY